A selection of T cell receptor beta chains follows, all from one sample in a study of Japanese encephalitis immunity and Zika vaccine responses. TCRdb passed the 5' RACE reads through MiXCR, listing each CDR3 protein once. The sample consists of about 220 distinct CDR3 sequences, around 2.6% of them appearing once. The material was antigen-activated CD8+ T cells from blood, cultured, obtained during a Zika inactivated vaccine study. Every receptor here comes from an adult man who received an inactivated Zika virus vaccine. The CDR3 runs from the conserved cysteine through the conserved F or W. D genes are given only for firm matches. A clone size is listed for some rows: how often the clone was seen (once, few, many), or a class if it is expanded.

V gene	clone size	D gene	J gene	CDR3 DNA	CDR3 protein
TRBV4-3	large	TRBD2	TRBJ2-2	TGCGCCAGCTGGGGGGGGTATGAGCTGTTTTTT	CASWGGYELFF
TRBV4-3	hyperexpanded	.	TRBJ2-3	TGCGCCAGCAGCCTCACGTCGGGGGCAGATACGCAGTATTTT	CASSLTSGADTQYF
TRBV4-3	large	TRBD1	TRBJ2-1	TGCGCCAGCGGGACAGCCGATGAGCAGTTCTTC	CASGTADEQFF
TRBV4-3	large	TRBD1	TRBJ2-2	TGCGCCAGCAGCATGCCGGGACAGGGGACCGGGGAGCTGTTTTTT	CASSMPGQGTGELFF
TRBV4-3	large	TRBD2	TRBJ2-7	TGCGCCAGCAGCGCTGTGGGGGGGGGTTCCTACGAGCAGTACTTC	CASSAVGGGSYEQYF
TRBV11-2	medium-sized	.	TRBJ2-5	TGTGCCAGCAGCTTACTTTGGGGGTCGACGGAGACCCAGTACTTC	CASSLLWGSTETQYF
TRBV4-3	medium-sized	.	TRBJ2-7	TGCGCCAGCAGCCAAGATAACCACGAGCAGTACTTC	CASSQDNHEQYF
TRBV19	.	TRBD1	TRBJ1-1	TGTGCCAGTATCAAAGGACAGGGCACTGAAGCTTTCTTT	CASIKGQGTEAFF
TRBV12-3/TRBV12-4	large	.	TRBJ2-2	TGTGCCAGCAGTTTCACCGGGGAGCTGTTTTTT	CASSFTGELFF
TRBV4-3	large	.	TRBJ1-2	TGCGCCAGCAGCCAAGTATCAGGGATTCATGGCTACACCTTC	CASSQVSGIHGYTF
TRBV4-3	large	TRBD1	TRBJ1-2	TGCGCCAGCAGCCAAGCCGACAGGGGGGACTACACCTTC	CASSQADRGDYTF
TRBV4-3	large	.	TRBJ1-1	TGCGCCAGCAGCGGGGACGGCACTGAAGCTTTCTTT	CASSGDGTEAFF
TRBV4-3	.	.	TRBJ1-1	TGCGCCAGCAGTACCACTGGAGGGGAGGCTGAAGCTTTCTTT	CASSTTGGEAEAFF
TRBV4-3	large	TRBD2	TRBJ2-1	TGCGCCACCGGACTAGCGGGGGATGAGCAGTTCTTC	CATGLAGDEQFF
TRBV4-3	hyperexpanded	.	TRBJ1-1	TGCGCCAGCAGCGAACTAGGGTTTTCTGAAGCTTTCTTT	CASSELGFSEAFF
TRBV4-3	large	.	TRBJ1-1	TGCGCCAGCAGCCAAGATGGGGGGGCACCTGAAGCTTTCTTT	CASSQDGGAPEAFF
TRBV15	large	.	TRBJ2-5	TGTGCCACCAGCACGCCGGGACTTTCGGAGACCCAGTACTTC	CATSTPGLSETQYF
TRBV4-3	medium-sized	.	TRBJ2-2	TGCGCCAGCAGCCATTACACCGGGGAGCTGTTTTTT	CASSHYTGELFF
TRBV4-3	hyperexpanded	TRBD1	TRBJ2-2	TGCGCCAGCAGCCTCACTCCGGGACAGCTAAACACCGGGGAGCTGTTTTTT	CASSLTPGQLNTGELFF
TRBV18	medium-sized	TRBD1	TRBJ2-5	TGTGCCAGCTCACCCCCCGGGCAGGGGGCCAAGACCCAGTACTTC	CASSPPGQGAKTQYF
TRBV4-3	medium-sized	.	TRBJ1-1	TGCGCCAGCAGCCACCTACAGGGAGAGAACACTGAAGCTTTCTTT	CASSHLQGENTEAFF
TRBV4-3	large	.	TRBJ2-7	TGCGCCAGCAGCCAAGATGGGAGCGAGCAGTACTTC	CASSQDGSEQYF
TRBV28	medium-sized	.	TRBJ1-3	TGTGCCAGCAGTTTGGATTGGGGGGCGTTTGGAAACACCATATATTTT	CASSLDWGAFGNTIYF
TRBV4-3	hyperexpanded	.	TRBJ1-1	TGCGCCAGCAGCCAAGCTGACGGCTACACTGAAGCTTTCTTT	CASSQADGYTEAFF
TRBV5-6	large	.	TRBJ2-3	TGTGCCAGCAGCTTGGCCGTGGCGGGGGCTTATTTT	CASSLAVAGAYF
TRBV4-3	large	.	TRBJ1-1	TGCGCCAGCAGCCAAGAAGGACAGCTGAACACTGAAGCTTTCTTT	CASSQEGQLNTEAFF
TRBV4-3	hyperexpanded	.	TRBJ1-2	TGCGCCAGCAGCCAACCAGGACCAGGGGACTACACCTTC	CASSQPGPGDYTF
TRBV4-3	medium-sized	.	TRBJ1-1	TGCGCCAGCAGCCAAGAAGGGCAGACGGAAAACACTGAAGCTTTCTTT	CASSQEGQTENTEAFF
TRBV4-3	large	.	TRBJ2-7	TGCGCCAGCAGCCAAGCCGACTACTACGAGCAGTACTTC	CASSQADYYEQYF
TRBV4-3	large	.	TRBJ1-1	TGCGCCAGCAGCCAAGGAGAAGGCATGAACACTGAAGCTTTCTTT	CASSQGEGMNTEAFF
TRBV7-9	medium-sized	TRBD2	TRBJ2-1	TGTGCCAGCAGCCGGACTAGCGGGGGGCCTAGCTCCTACAATGAGCAGTTCTTC	CASSRTSGGPSSYNEQFF
TRBV4-3	hyperexpanded	.	TRBJ1-3	TGCGCCAGCAGCCAAGAGGGAAACACCATATATTTT	CASSQEGNTIYF
TRBV4-3	large	TRBD1	TRBJ1-2	TGCGCCAGCAGCCAACTTATGGACAGGGGGCTCCATGGCTACACCTTC	CASSQLMDRGLHGYTF
TRBV4-3	medium-sized	TRBD1	TRBJ2-7	TGCGCCAGCAGCCAACCAGGGGGCGACGAGCAGTACTTC	CASSQPGGDEQYF
TRBV18	once	TRBD1	TRBJ1-1	TGTGCCAGCTCCCCGGGACAGGGGAACACTGAAGCTTTCTTT	CASSPGQGNTEAFF
TRBV12-3/TRBV12-4	.	TRBD2	TRBJ2-1	TGTGCCAGCAGTTTCGCTGGACTAGCGGGGGGCAATGAGCAGTTCTTT	CASSFAGLAGGNEQFF
TRBV4-3	large	.	TRBJ1-1	TGCGCCAGCAGCCTATCCTCATATCTGGACACTGAAGCTTTCTTT	CASSLSSYLDTEAFF
TRBV6-1	medium-sized	.	TRBJ2-1	TGTGCCAGCAGTGTGGGGTATGAGCAGTTCTTC	CASSVGYEQFF
TRBV4-3	medium-sized	.	TRBJ2-2	TGCGCCAGCAGCCAAGACCCAACGAACACCGGGGAGCTGTTTTTT	CASSQDPTNTGELFF
TRBV20-1	medium-sized	.	TRBJ2-3	TGCAGTGCTAGAGATGTGGACAGTGTGGCAGATACGCAGTATTTT	CSARDVDSVADTQYF
TRBV4-3	medium-sized	.	TRBJ1-2	TGCGCCAGCAGCCAAGAACAGAACTATGGCTACACCTTC	CASSQEQNYGYTF
TRBV6-5	medium-sized	.	TRBJ1-2	TGTGCCAGCAGTTACTCAGGGGCAGGCTATGGCTACACCTTC	CASSYSGAGYGYTF
TRBV4-3	large	.	TRBJ1-1	TGCGCCAGCAGCCAAGTCATTCAGGGACCTAACACTGAAGCTTTCTTT	CASSQVIQGPNTEAFF
TRBV27	medium-sized	.	TRBJ2-5	TGTGCCAGCAACCCCGTAGGGGGGCTAGGAGAGACCCAGTACTTC	CASNPVGGLGETQYF
TRBV4-1	medium-sized	.	TRBJ1-4	TGCGCCAGCAGCCAGCCCTTTAAAGGTTCAGGGGACAATGAAAAACTGTTTTTT	CASSQPFKGSGDNEKLFF
TRBV4-3	hyperexpanded	.	TRBJ2-2	TGCGCCAGCAGCCTAAGTGGAGGGGGTGTGTTGTTTTTT	CASSLSGGGVLFF
TRBV5-5	large	.	TRBJ1-1	TGTGCCAGCAGCTTCTGGCTGAACACTGAAGCTTTCTTT	CASSFWLNTEAFF
TRBV5-6	large	.	TRBJ1-4	TGTGCCAGCAGCTTCATAGGAACGGCTAATGAAAAACTGTTTTTT	CASSFIGTANEKLFF
TRBV20-1	large	.	TRBJ1-1	TGCAGTGCTAGAGATCTGGCTGAAGCTTTCTTT	CSARDLAEAFF
TRBV29-1	large	.	TRBJ2-1	TGCAGCGTATACATCCGGAACTACAATGAGCAGTTCTTC	CSVYIRNYNEQFF
TRBV4-3	large	TRBD1	TRBJ2-3	TGCGCCAGCAGCCAAGATCGGACAGGGCCCACAGATACGCAGTATTTT	CASSQDRTGPTDTQYF
TRBV4-3	medium-sized	.	TRBJ1-2	TGCGCCAGCAGCCAAGCGGCGGGGATCGGGGATGGCTACACCTTC	CASSQAAGIGDGYTF